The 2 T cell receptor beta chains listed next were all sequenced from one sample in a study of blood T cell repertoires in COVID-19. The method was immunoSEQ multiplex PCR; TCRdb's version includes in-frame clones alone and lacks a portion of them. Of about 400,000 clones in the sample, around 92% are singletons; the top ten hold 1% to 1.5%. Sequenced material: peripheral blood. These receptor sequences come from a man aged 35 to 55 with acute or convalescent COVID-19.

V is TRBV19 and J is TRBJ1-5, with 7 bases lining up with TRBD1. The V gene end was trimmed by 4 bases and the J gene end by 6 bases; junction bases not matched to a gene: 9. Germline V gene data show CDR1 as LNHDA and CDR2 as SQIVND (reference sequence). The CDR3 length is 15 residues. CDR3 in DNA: TGTGCCAGTAGTACGCAGACAGGGACGGGTCAGCCCCAGCATTTT. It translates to CASSTQTGTGQPQHF.

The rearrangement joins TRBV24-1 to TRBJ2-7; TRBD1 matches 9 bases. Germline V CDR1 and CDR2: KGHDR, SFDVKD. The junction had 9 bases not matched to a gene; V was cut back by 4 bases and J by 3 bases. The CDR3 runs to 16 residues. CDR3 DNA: TGTGCCACCAGTGACGGGGGGACAGGGAAAAGCTACGAGCAGTACTTC. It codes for CATSDGGTGKSYEQYF.